This note documents a single TCR beta chain sequence. The data originate from a study of blood T cell repertoires in COVID-19. About the study: Donors in the United States, Italy and Spain gave samples during acute or convalescent COVID-19.

Using immunoSEQ multiplex PCR, the repertoire was profiled, and TCRdb retains in-frame clones only, with some absent. Among about 140,000 clones, around 89% were seen once, and the ten largest hold more than 25%. Trimming cost V 3 bases and J 6 bases, with 12 bases left between them. CDR1 is MGHDK and CDR2 is SYGVNS in the germline V gene. This CDR3 comprises 13 residues. This TCR was sampled from a human donor in a cohort sampled during active COVID-19. J is TRBJ2-7 and V is TRBV25-1; a weak D match, TRBD2 (6 bases). Sequencing was done on a sample of peripheral blood. The chain's CDR3 is CASSEAGSREQYF. DNA for the CDR3: TGTGCCAGCAGTGAGGCCGGGAGCCGCGAGCAGTACTTC.